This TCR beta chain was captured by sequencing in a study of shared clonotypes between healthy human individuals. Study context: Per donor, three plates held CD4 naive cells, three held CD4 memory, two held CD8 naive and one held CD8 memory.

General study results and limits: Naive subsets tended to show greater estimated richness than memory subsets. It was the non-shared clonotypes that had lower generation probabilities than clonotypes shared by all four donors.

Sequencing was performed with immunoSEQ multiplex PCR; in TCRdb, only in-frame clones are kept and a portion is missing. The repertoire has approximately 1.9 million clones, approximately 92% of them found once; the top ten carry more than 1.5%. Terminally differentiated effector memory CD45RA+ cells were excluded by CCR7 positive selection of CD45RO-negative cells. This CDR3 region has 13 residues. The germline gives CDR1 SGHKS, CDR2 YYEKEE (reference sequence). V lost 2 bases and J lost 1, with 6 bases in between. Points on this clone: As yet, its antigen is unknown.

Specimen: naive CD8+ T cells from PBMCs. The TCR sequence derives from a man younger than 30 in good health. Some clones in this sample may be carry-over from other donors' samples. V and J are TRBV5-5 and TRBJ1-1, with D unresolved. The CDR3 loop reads CASSLLRNTEAFF. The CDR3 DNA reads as TGTGCCAGCAGCTTACTCCGGAACACTGAAGCTTTCTTT. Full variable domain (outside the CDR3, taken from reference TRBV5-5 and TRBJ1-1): DAGVTQSPTHLIKTRGQQVTLRCSPISGHKSVSWYQQVLGQGPQFIFQYYEKEERGRGNFPDRFSARQFPNYSSELNVNALLLGDSALYLCASSLLRNTEAFFGQGTRLTVV.